This is a list of T cell receptor beta chains from one sample in a study of CXCR3-negative and CXCR3-positive naive CD8 T cells. After re-calling the 5' RACE reads, TCRdb lists one entry per CDR3 protein, DNA absent. The table counts around 45,000 distinct CDR3 sequences; about 1.6% lies in the top ten. Sample: naive CXCR3- CD8+ T cells from blood. These receptors all come from a human donor in good health. Some clones in this sample may be carry-over from other donors' samples. CDR3s include the opening cysteine and the closing phenylalanine or tryptophan. Expanded clones get a size class; other rows say once, few or many, or leave the size out.

clone size	V gene	J gene	CDR3 protein
.	TRBV28	TRBJ2-1	CASSSRSLGSGNEQFF
.	TRBV18	TRBJ2-5	CASSPPEETQYF
.	TRBV28	TRBJ2-1	CASSLGGSSYNEQFF
.	TRBV7-3	TRBJ2-3	CASSPQRDSDTQYF
.	TRBV4-3	TRBJ2-3	CASSHSRDNGMNTQYF
.	TRBV28	TRBJ2-7	CALGGTLTYEQYF
.	TRBV25-1	TRBJ1-1	CASSESPGPEAFF
.	TRBV29-1	TRBJ2-2	CSVVWGTSVNTGELFF
.	TRBV7-9	TRBJ1-1	CASSLDTSRTEAFF
.	TRBV7-2	TRBJ2-7	CASSVLGSSAEQYF
.	TRBV29-1	TRBJ1-2	CSVPEGSGYTF
.	TRBV27	TRBJ1-2	CASSPRDRQGGLYGYTF
.	TRBV7-6	TRBJ2-1	CASSLGGGRVDEQFF
.	TRBV20-1	TRBJ2-1	CNVADYNEQFF
.	TRBV9	TRBJ1-2	CASSDPDPQDSGYTF
.	TRBV4-3	TRBJ2-1	CASSQVPGLAGAPGNEQFF
.	TRBV29-1	TRBJ2-5	CSVESGGARLIQETQYF
.	TRBV29-1	TRBJ2-7	CSVVSGNDEQYF
medium-sized	TRBV10-1	TRBJ1-1	CASSEETGFFTEAFF
.	TRBV7-3	TRBJ2-2	CASSEDSGGNTGELFF
.	TRBV25-1	TRBJ1-4	CASSEWEGDYNEKLFF
.	TRBV29-1	TRBJ1-1	CSARTGAATEAFF
.	TRBV4-1	TRBJ2-5	CASSKEPALDQTQYF
.	TRBV7-9	TRBJ1-1	CASSFPTEAFF
.	TRBV28	TRBJ1-5	CASSSAGDQPQHF
.	TRBV29-1	TRBJ2-3	CSASGAITADTQYF
.	TRBV6-5	TRBJ2-1	CASKDSRGNEQFF
.	TRBV7-6	TRBJ1-3	CASSLPSPGSGNTIYF
.	TRBV7-9	TRBJ2-7	CASSPPLLVDRGAYEQYF
.	TRBV28	TRBJ2-7	CASSSDLGANEQYF
.	TRBV20-1	TRBJ2-7	CSAEYRVGSYEPYF
.	TRBV29-1	TRBJ2-7	CSVLRVGEQYF
.	TRBV28	TRBJ2-1	CASSSAGRSYNEQFF
.	TRBV7-8	TRBJ2-5	CASSPGETQYF